The sequence of this T cell receptor beta chain was determined in a study of memory CD4+ T cells and cytomegalovirus serostatus. On the study more broadly: Healthy Belgian adult donors included about nine CMV-positive and 24 CMV-negative people.

CDR3 length: 15 residues. J was trimmed by 4 bases and V by 4 bases; bases with no gene match: 0. Germline CDR1 reads MNHNS; CDR2 reads SASEGT. Single viable CD3+CD4+CD8-CD45RO+ cells were sorted as the memory CD4+ T cells. Sequencing used immunoSEQ multiplex PCR; TCRdb keeps in-frame clones, though not all of them. The profile shows some 59,000 clones, 75% to 85% of them singletons. V gene TRBV6-1 combines with J gene TRBJ2-3, with 15 bases identical to TRBD2. The sample taken for sequencing was memory CD4+ T cells from blood. The sequence was collected from an adult in good health and CMV-seronegative. Here the CDR3 DNA reads TGTGCCAGCAGTGGGACTAGCGGGGGGGCAGATACGCAGTATTTT. Encoded protein: CASSGTSGGADTQYF.